One sample yielded the 15 T cell receptor beta chains listed below, sequenced in a study of blood T cell repertoires in COVID-19. TCRdb's table, derived via immunoSEQ multiplex PCR, lists solely in-frame clones and lacks some. The sample consists of about 400,000 clones, 75% to 90% of them appearing once. Sequencing used peripheral blood. The receptors shown here come from a woman between 55 and 75 years old with COVID-19, enrolled during active disease.

This rearrangement joins TRBV19 to TRBJ2-2; D is undetermined. The CDR3 contains 14 residues. Trimming stripped 3 bases from V and 0 bases from J, with 5 bases between. The germline V gene has CDR1 LNHDA and CDR2 SQIVND (reference sequence). Written as DNA, the CDR3 is TGTGCCAGTAGTATCACAGCGAACACCGGGGAGCTGTTTTTT. Amino acids: CASSITANTGELFF. The whole variable domain, remainder taken from reference TRBV19 and TRBJ2-2, is DGGITQSPKYLFRKEGQNVTLSCEQNLNHDAMYWYRQDPGQGLRLIYYSQIVNDFQKGDIAEGYSVSREKKESFPLTVTSAQKNPTAFYLCASSITANTGELFFGEGSRLTVL.

V and J are TRBV3-1 (or the pseudogene TRBV3-2) and TRBJ1-4; 9 nucleotides match TRBD1. CDR3 length equals 16 residues. Germline V lookup: CDR1 LGHDT, CDR2 YNNKEL (reference sequence). The V and J ends lost 0 bases and 11 bases, in that order; junction bases with no gene match: 10. The CDR3 spells CASSQDFVGTGWKLFF. The CDR3 nucleotides read TGTGCCAGCAGCCAAGATTTTGTCGGGACAGGGTGGAAACTGTTTTTT.

The chain combines TRBV30 with TRBJ1-6; D possibly corresponds to TRBD1 (5 bases). The CDR3 is 13 residues long. The V end was cut by 8 bases, the J end by 4 bases, with 12 bases between. CDR1 and CDR2 (germline): GTSNPN, SVGIG (reference sequence). The CDR3 spells CALLRGYNSPLHF. The CDR3 nucleotides read TGTGCCCTTCTACGGGGGTATAATTCACCCCTCCACTTT.

The CDR3 DNA follows: TGTGCCAGCAGTGGGTGGACAGGGGGAAAAGCTGGAAACACCATATATTTT. It yields the protein CASSGWTGGKAGNTIYF. J is TRBJ1-3 and V is TRBV2; TRBD1 matches 10 bases. The CDR3 consists of 17 residues. Germline CDR1 SNHLY, CDR2 FYNNEI. The J segment lost 2 bases and the V segment lost 4 bases, leaving 8 bases of the junction unmatched.

The CDR3 is CASSSSRGIYNEQFF. CDR3 sequence (DNA): TGTGCCAGCAGTTCATCGAGGGGGATCTACAATGAGCAGTTCTTC. The chain is built from TRBV6-5 and TRBJ2-1; possibly TRBD1 for D (6 bases). Deletions cut 4 bases from V and 3 bases from J, with 13 bases between. Germline loops: CDR1 MNHEY, CDR2 SVGAGI. The CDR3 loop spans 15 amino acids.

The rearrangement joins TRBV11-3 to TRBJ2-1; weak D call: TRBD2 (5 bases). This CDR3 has 16 residues. V was clipped by 3 bases and J by 10 bases, with 22 bases between them. The germline CDR1 and CDR2 sequences are SGHNT and YENEEA. The CDR3 DNA sequence: TGTGCCAGCAGCTTCCCGAGGGTCACGGTCGGGAAGGAGCAGTTCTTC. This codes for CASSFPRVTVGKEQFF.

This chain joins TRBV19 and TRBJ1-5; TRBD1 is a possible D gene (6 bases). The ends were cut back, 3 bases at V and 6 bases at J, with 15 bases in the middle. The CDR3 covers 15 residues. CDR1 is LNHDA and CDR2 is SQIVND in the germline V gene (reference sequence). The CDR3 DNA reads as TGTGCCAGTAGTATTGTAACAGGGTGGAGTCAGCCCCAGCATTTT. It yields the protein CASSIVTGWSQPQHF. The entire variable domain, with the rest obtained from reference TRBV19 and TRBJ1-5, is as follows: DGGITQSPKYLFRKEGQNVTLSCEQNLNHDAMYWYRQDPGQGLRLIYYSQIVNDFQKGDIAEGYSVSREKKESFPLTVTSAQKNPTAFYLCASSIVTGWSQPQHFGDGTRLSIL.

The CDR3 nucleotides read TGTGCCGTCTCTAGCGGGGTACCAGATACGCAGTATTTT. Its protein is CAVSSGVPDTQYF. The chain joins TRBV19 to TRBJ2-3; 9 bases are a match to TRBD2. CDR1 and CDR2 (germline): LNHDA, SQIVND (reference sequence). Trimming at V came to 11 bases and at J to 4 bases, leaving 7 bases not matched to a gene. The CDR3 has 13 residues.

The V gene is TRBV9, the J gene TRBJ2-1; TRBD1 agrees at 8 bases. J gave up 13 bases and V 3 bases, and 12 bases lay outside the gene matches. The V gene's germline CDR1 is SGDLS and CDR2 YYNGEE. The CDR3 is 14 amino acids. CDR3 in amino acids: CASSGLVNQGAQFF. The CDR3 DNA follows: TGTGCCAGCAGCGGCCTCGTAAATCAGGGGGCCCAGTTCTTC.

This sequence joins TRBV30 and TRBJ2-3, with D perhaps TRBD1 (7 bases). V was trimmed by 0 bases and J by 6 bases, leaving 22 bases between them. The CDR3 loop spans 17 amino acids. Germline values: CDR1 GTSNPN, CDR2 SVGIG (reference sequence). The CDR3 sequence is CAWSVPAAAGGFDTQYF. CDR3 coding DNA: TGTGCCTGGAGTGTACCTGCGGCGGCAGGGGGGTTCGATACGCAGTATTTT.

The V and J genes are TRBV11-2 and TRBJ1-1; D is ambiguous. Germline V gene data show CDR1 as SGHAT and CDR2 as FQNNGV. This CDR3 comprises 15 residues. The ends were cut back, 1 base at V and 0 bases at J, with 9 bases in the middle. The CDR3 DNA is TGTGCCAGCAGCTTAGCCAGGCATATGAACACTGAAGCTTTCTTT. Amino acid sequence: CASSLARHMNTEAFF.

This chain uses TRBV2 with TRBJ2-7; 9 nucleotides line up with TRBD1. J gave up 5 bases and V 7 bases, and 6 bases lay outside the gene matches. CDR3 length equals 13 residues. CDR1 SNHLY and CDR2 FYNNEI come from the germline V gene. CDR3 protein: CASNSDRGDEQYF. The CDR3 nucleotides are TGTGCCAGCAATTCCGACAGGGGGGACGAGCAGTACTTC. The full variable domain, with the rest looked up from reference TRBV2 and TRBJ2-7, is EPEVTQTPSHQVTQMGQEVILRCVPISNHLYFYWYRQILGQKVEFLVSFYNNEISEKSEIFDDQFSVERPDGSNFTLKIRSTKLEDSAMYFCASNSDRGDEQYFGPGTRLTVT.

The CDR3 bases are TGCGCCAGCAGCCAAGATAGGAACAGGGATGGTGGAAACACCATATATTTT. Translating gives CASSQDRNRDGGNTIYF. V is TRBV4-1 and J is TRBJ1-3; a weak D match, TRBD1 (6 bases). Per germline, CDR1 MGHRA and CDR2 YSYEKL. This CDR3 has 17 amino acids. Trimming left V 0 bases short and J 3 bases short, with 15 bases between.

The rearrangement uses TRBV5-6 and TRBJ1-2; no firm D call. CDR1 and CDR2 (germline): SGHDT, YYEEEE. This CDR3 spans 16 amino acids. V lost 0 bases to trimming and J lost 7 bases, with 19 bases between them. CDR3 sequence: CASSLAGSLPSFGYTF. The CDR3 DNA reads TGTGCCAGCAGCTTGGCGGGGTCGCTCCCTTCGTTTGGCTACACCTTC.

This clone was seen once. V gene TRBV5-5 combines with J gene TRBJ2-3, with 10 bases identical to TRBD2. Trimming took 2 bases from V and 2 from J; bases not matched to a gene: 5. This CDR3 region has 16 residues. The germline V gene encodes CDR1 SGHKS and CDR2 YYEKEE (reference sequence). DNA of the CDR3: TGTGCCAGCAGCTTATTAGCGGGGGGACACACAGATACGCAGTATTTT. It encodes CASSLLAGGHTDTQYF.